This T cell receptor (beta chain) is drawn from a study of T cells in Graves' hyperthyroidism and ophthalmopathy. Whole-study results and caveats: Classification by a 13 V-J model distinguished ophthalmopathy from stable hyperthyroidism. Peripheral blood also featured most of the thyroid clonotypes expanded above 0.001.

This clonotype was found a few times. Its matching antigen is unknown. Ophthalmopathy cases scored 3 or more on the Clinical Activity Score and 4 or more on NOSPECS grade, with duration below 3 months. Using around 10 ml of fresh peripheral blood, PBMCs were prepared. Authors of the study amplified TCR beta CDR3 regions from RNA transcripts. Initially, a first-round RT-PCR of the TCR CDR3 employed the HTBI primer set. Using its own MiXCR run on the multiplex PCR reads, TCRdb lists one record per CDR3 protein. Found here are about 380,000 distinct CDR3 sequences, roughly 20% of them singletons; the top ten hold less than 45%. The germline V gene has CDR1 MGHRA and CDR2 YSYEKL. Trimming removed 0 bases at V and 0 bases at J, with 8 bases between. The CDR3 runs 15 residues.

The rearrangement uses TRBV4-1 and TRBJ1-2; tentative D call: TRBD1 (5 bases). The TCR was taken from a man between 18 and 29 years old with Graves' ophthalmopathy. The material sequenced was blood. The CDR3 DNA reads TGCGCCAGCAGCCAAGACAGGGCCACTAACTATGGCTACACCTTC. This gives the protein CASSQDRATNYGYTF.